This T cell receptor beta chain came from a study of vaccination and CD4 T cells after COVID-19. An Oncomine TCR Beta short-read assay was used to sequence the DNA from cultured CD4+ T cells. TCRdb itself ran the PCR reads through MiXCR, one entry per CDR3 protein. The data show approximately 7,100 distinct CDR3 sequences, about 40% seen once. The V gene lost 0 bases and the J gene lost 4 bases, with 9 bases spanning the gap. Per the germline V gene, CDR1 is MNHEY and CDR2 is SVGAGI. The CDR3 covers 14 residues. This clonotype appeared a few times. As yet, its antigen is unknown. Specified treatment: roughly ten-day PBMC culture with coronavirus spike peptide pools or control peptides (ViraFEST assay). The unexposed donor provided CD4+ T cells, which were taken before the COVID-19 pandemic (2011-2018).

This chain links TRBV6-5 with TRBJ1-2; D gene ambiguous. The clonotype was recovered from a human donor in good health. Sequencing input: CD4+ T cells from blood, cultured in vitro. The CDR3 protein is CASSYSRDGYGYTF. The CDR3 DNA follows: TGTGCCAGCAGTTACTCAAGAGACGGCTATGGCTACACCTTC.